This T cell receptor beta chain was sequenced for a study of Tregs in tolerant kidney transplant recipients. The CDR3 is 13 amino acids. V dropped 3 bases and J dropped 4; count of bases not matched to a gene: 1. Germline V gene lookup returns CDR1 LNHDA and CDR2 SQIVND (reference sequence). The assay was immunoSEQ multiplex PCR, and TCRdb's table has in-frame clones only and misses some. The data contain over 50,000 clones, 75% to 90% of them singletons. The V call is TRBV19, the J call TRBJ1-1; the match to TRBD1 covers 8 bases. The source was Tregs from blood, collected before the transplant. The TCR comes from a human donor who received a combined kidney and bone marrow transplant. CDR3 region: CASSMDRVTEAFF. CDR3 DNA sequence: TGTGCCAGTAGTATGGACAGGGTCACTGAAGCTTTCTTT.